This T cell receptor (beta chain) was documented in a study of blood T cell repertoires in COVID-19. Study as a whole: The United States, Italy and Spain provided the acute and convalescent COVID-19 samples.

The CDR3 runs to 18 residues. CDR1 is MGHRA and CDR2 is YSYEKL in the germline V gene. The V segment lost 4 bases and the J segment 9 bases; nucleotides outside the gene matches: 20. In the authors' methods: Reference gene primer amplification in the assay estimated nucleated cell counts. This table comes from immunoSEQ multiplex PCR, and its TCRdb copy is limited to in-frame clones, with some not included. V and J calls and clone size are given by that table; D and trimming were obtained from the DNA. The sample consists of 150,000 to 200,000 clones, 85% to 95% of them appearing once. The TCR originated in a woman in her fifties or sixties with acute or convalescent COVID-19. V and J are TRBV4-1 and TRBJ2-1, with TRBD2 matching 8 bases. The sample consisted of peripheral blood. DNA for the CDR3: TGCGCCAGCAGCCCGATTCCCCCTCTCCTAGCGGGTGGGGGTGAGCAGTTCTTC. Translating it yields CASSPIPPLLAGGGEQFF.